The 17 T cell receptor beta chains listed next were all sequenced from one sample in a study of blood T cells in healthy people across ages. A J-beta primer mix and a sample-barcoded 5' primer were used in a second PCR of roughly 6 to 11 cycles. Each CDR3 protein is one row after TCRdb ran MiXCR on the 5' RACE reads. Found here are 550,000 to 800,000 distinct CDR3 sequences, around 21% of them singletons; the top ten hold roughly 3.6%. Sequenced: blood. Every receptor here comes from a man aged 65-85 years in good health.

The V gene is TRBV20-1, the J gene TRBJ2-3, with 10 bases lining up with TRBD2. Germline V gives CDR1 DFQATT, CDR2 SNEGSKA (reference sequence). The J segment lost 3 bases and the V segment lost 0 bases, leaving 6 bases of the junction unmatched. This CDR3 is built from 16 residues. CDR3 in DNA: TGCAGTGCTAGAGACCCCACTAGCGGGAAAACAGATACGCAGTATTTT. Its translation is CSARDPTSGKTDTQYF.

This clonotype was counted only a few times. The CDR3 ends on some other residue instead of the conserved phenylalanine or tryptophan, so this is likely a read error. Because the CDR3's place on the DNA is in doubt, the DNA is left out and the CDR3 is given as listed by TCRdb. This chain uses TRBV20-1 with TRBJ2-3. Looked up from germline, CDR1 is DFQATT and CDR2 is SNEGSKA (reference sequence). A total of 12 residues make up the CDR3, ends included. CDR3 in amino acids: CSASTVSYEQYV.

The CDR3 region has the DNA TGTGCTAGTGTCCTCCGGGACAGGGTCGATATGAACACTGAAGCTTTCTTT. Translated, it gives CASVLRDRVDMNTEAFF. The chain couples TRBV12-5 to TRBJ1-1; 9 nucleotides line up with TRBD1. The trim removed 7 bases at V and 0 bases at J, leaving 12 bases unmatched. Germline V CDR1 and CDR2: LGHNT, FRNRAP. This CDR3 comprises 17 residues.

The chain uses TRBV20-1 and TRBJ2-1, with 7 positions matching TRBD2. Germline V gene lookup returns CDR1 DFQATT and CDR2 SNEGSKA (reference sequence). There are 15 residues in the CDR3. Trimming took 4 bases from V and 4 from J; bases not matched to a gene: 10. CDR3 loop: CSATETSIGYNEQFF. As DNA, the CDR3 is TGCAGTGCTACCGAGACTAGCATAGGGTACAATGAGCAGTTCTTC.

The rearrangement uses TRBV7-9 and TRBJ2-7, with TRBD1 identical over 7 bases. The end of the DNA fits TRBJ2-1 better, so the J call may be wrong. Germline V gene data show CDR1 as SEHNR and CDR2 as FQNEAQ (reference sequence). The CDR3 has 12 residues. In DNA, the CDR3 is TGTGCCAGCGAGGTAGGGGGCCATGAGCAGTTCTTC. It encodes CASEVGGHEQFF.

J is TRBJ2-1 and V is TRBV5-1; 10 nucleotides agree with TRBD1. TRBJ2-7 matches the DNA end more closely, so the J call is doubtful. The germline V gene has CDR1 SGHRS and CDR2 YFSETQ. CDR3 length: 16 amino acids. The CDR3 nucleotides are TGCGCCAGCAGCTACCTAAGACAGGGGGCATCCTACGAGCAGTACTTC. Protein sequence: CASSYLRQGASYEQYF.

This clonotype was found a few times. The CDR3 sequence is CASSPRRGAETQYF. The DNA for the CDR3 is TGTGCCAGCTCACCACGCAGAGGGGCGGAGACCCAGTACTTC. The chain has TRBV18 and TRBJ2-5, with D possibly being TRBD1 or TRBD2 (5 bases each). Germline V gives CDR1 KGHSH, CDR2 LQKENI. V was trimmed by 1 base and J by 5 bases, leaving 11 bases between them. The CDR3 runs 14 residues.

This clonotype came up a few times. The V call is TRBV20-1, the J call TRBJ2-1; 14 nucleotides agree with TRBD2. V lost 6 bases, J lost 0 bases, and 4 bases stayed unmatched. The germline V gene has CDR1 DFQATT and CDR2 SNEGSKA (reference sequence). The CDR3 totals 16 residues. The chain's CDR3 is CSADGTSGSSYNEQFF. CDR3 coding DNA: TGCAGTGCCGACGGGACTAGCGGGAGCTCCTACAATGAGCAGTTCTTC.

The chain combines TRBV5-1 with TRBJ1-2; a possible D gene is TRBD1 (5 bases). The CDR3 spans 13 residues. Germline V gives CDR1 SGHRS, CDR2 YFSETQ. V was pared by 5 bases and J by 3 bases, with 11 bases between. The CDR3 protein is CASSHGTDYGYTF. CDR3 nucleotides: TGCGCCAGCAGTCACGGGACGGACTATGGCTACACCTTC.

This clonotype was detected a few times. The CDR3 region is CSARQREKYEQYF. In DNA form, the CDR3 reads TGCAGTGCTAGACAGCGGGAGAAGTACGAGCAGTACTTC. The chain couples TRBV20-1 to TRBJ2-7; 8 bases map to TRBD2. Trimming at V came to 2 bases and at J to 4 bases, leaving 4 bases not matched to a gene. The CDR3 is 13 amino acids. CDR1 and CDR2 (germline): DFQATT, SNEGSKA (reference sequence).

This chain joins TRBV5-1 and TRBJ2-2; D ambiguous. This CDR3 region has 15 residues. CDR1 is SGHRS, CDR2 YFSETQ, per germline. V lost 3 bases and J lost 0, with 9 bases in between. The CDR3: CASSSVIANTGELFF. DNA of the CDR3: TGCGCCAGCAGCTCGGTAATCGCGAACACCGGGGAGCTGTTTTTT.

CDR3: CASSGPGASTDTQYF. The DNA for the CDR3 is TGTGCCAGCAGCGGACCAGGGGCTAGCACAGATACGCAGTATTTT. The V and J genes are TRBV7-9 and TRBJ2-3; tentative D call: TRBD1 (6 bases). Trimming cost V 5 bases and J 0 bases, with 12 bases left between them. The CDR3 extends over 15 amino acids. The germline V gene encodes CDR1 SEHNR and CDR2 FQNEAQ (reference sequence).

J is TRBJ2-4 and V is TRBV12-3 or TRBV12-4; D remains ambiguous. The CDR3 is 15 amino acids. Trimming left V 5 bases short and J 6 bases short, with 17 bases between. CDR3 amino acids: CASSTLLGLRNIQYF. CDR3 nucleotide sequence: TGTGCCAGCAGTACCCTTTTAGGGCTCCGAAACATTCAGTACTTC.

This clonotype was counted ten times or more. The rearrangement uses TRBV28 and TRBJ1-6, with D possibly TRBD1 on 6 matching bases. Germline CDR1 MDHEN, CDR2 SYDVKM. This CDR3 comprises 14 residues. Trimming stripped 7 bases from V and 4 bases from J, with 11 bases between. In nucleotides, the CDR3 is TGTGCCAGCACCGATACAGGGTATAATTCACCCCTCCACTTT. It encodes CASTDTGYNSPLHF.

V is TRBV5-6 and J is TRBJ2-5; a possible D gene is TRBD1 (5 bases). CDR3 length: 14 residues. Trimming shortened V by 0 bases and J by 3 bases, and 9 bases separated the two germline ends. Per germline, CDR1 SGHDT and CDR2 YYEEEE. The CDR3 reads CASSLEVREETQYF. For the CDR3, the DNA is TGTGCCAGCAGCTTGGAGGTCAGGGAAGAGACCCAGTACTTC. The entire variable domain, with the rest obtained from reference TRBV5-6 and TRBJ2-5, is as follows: DAGVTQSPTHLIKTRGQQVTLRCSPKSGHDTVSWYQQALGQGPQFIFQYYEEEERQRGNFPDRFSGHQFPNYSSELNVNALLLGDSALYLCASSLEVREETQYFGPGTRLLVL.

This chain uses TRBV29-1 with TRBJ1-2, with D possibly matching TRBD1 (5 bases). Between the trimmed V and J ends, which lost 2 bases and 0 bases, there was a span of 7 bases. Germline V CDR1 and CDR2: SQVTM, ANQGSEA. The CDR3 contains 13 residues. This chain's CDR3 is CSVEQGTNYGYTF. Written as DNA, the CDR3 is TGCAGCGTTGAACAGGGAACTAACTATGGCTACACCTTC.

A remark on this clonotype: This may stem from a read error, because a much larger clone lies one nucleotide away. The chain employs TRBV25-1 and TRBJ2-5; 10 nucleotides agree with TRBD2. Trimming removed 2 bases from V and 3 bases from J; junction bases left unmatched: 6. The length of the CDR3 is 16 residues. In germline, CDR1 is MGHDK, CDR2 SYGVNS. The CDR3 sequence: CASSEGSGRTKETQYF. CDR3 sequence (DNA): TGTGCCAGCAGTGAAGGTAGCGGGAGGACCAAAGAGACCCAGTACTTC.